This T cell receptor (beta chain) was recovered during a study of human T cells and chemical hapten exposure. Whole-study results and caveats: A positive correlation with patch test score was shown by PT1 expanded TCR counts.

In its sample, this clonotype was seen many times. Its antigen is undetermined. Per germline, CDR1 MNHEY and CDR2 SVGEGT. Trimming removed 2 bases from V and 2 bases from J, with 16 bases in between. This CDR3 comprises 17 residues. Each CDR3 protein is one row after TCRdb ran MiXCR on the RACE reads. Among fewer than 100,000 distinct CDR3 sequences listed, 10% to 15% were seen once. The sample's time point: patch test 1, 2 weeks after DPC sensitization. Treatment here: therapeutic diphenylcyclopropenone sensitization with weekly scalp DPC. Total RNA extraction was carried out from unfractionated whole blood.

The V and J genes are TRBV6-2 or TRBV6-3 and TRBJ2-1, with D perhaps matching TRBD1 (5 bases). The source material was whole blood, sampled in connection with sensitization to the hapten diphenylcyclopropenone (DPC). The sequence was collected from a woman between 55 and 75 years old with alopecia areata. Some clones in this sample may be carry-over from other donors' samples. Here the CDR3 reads CASSYLNRAGPYNEQFF. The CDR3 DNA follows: TGTGCCAGCAGTTACCTAAATAGGGCAGGGCCCTACAATGAGCAGTTCTTC.